Shown below are 5 T cell receptor beta chains from a single sample sequenced in a study of CD8 T cells in ankylosing spondylitis (TCRdb year 2017). These receptors are not linked to any known antigen. Receptor amplification or capture employed 5' RACE. The instrument given in TCRdb is Illumina HiSeq 2500. TCRdb reprocessing: public reads trimmed at Q25 with fastp, clones called with MiXCR, in-frame beta chains kept. Rows merge per CDR3 protein into single entries with the most common DNA and genes. The sample table records 700,000 or so distinct CDR3 sequences; under 20% of these occur just once. Over 15% of the sample is in the top ten clones. Overall study results and their limits: A TCR beta motif of roughly 8 highly homologous amino acid variants appeared characteristic of blood from ankylosing spondylitis patients.

Sample: blood, either unsorted or a sorted T cell fraction (not recorded which). The receptors were gathered from a male donor with ankylosing spondylitis.

The chain combines TRBV4-2 with TRBJ2-7; TRBD2 matches at 12 bases. V dropped 0 bases and J dropped 1; count of bases not matched to a gene: 4. The germline CDR1 and CDR2 sequences are LGHNA and YNFKEQ. The CDR3 runs 17 residues. The CDR3 sequence is CASSQEAGTSGSYEQYF. In nucleotides, the CDR3 is TGTGCCAGCAGCCAAGAAGCGGGGACTAGCGGGTCCTACGAGCAGTACTTC.

This clonotype showed up just a few times. The chain links TRBV27 to TRBJ2-1, with no clear D. The V end lost 6 bases, the J end lost 0 bases, and 12 bases lay between the germline ends. The length of the CDR3 is 15 residues. The germline V gene has CDR1 MNHEY and CDR2 SMNVEV (reference sequence). The CDR3 sequence: CASSDYMSSYNEQFF. The CDR3 nucleotides read TGTGCCAGCAGCGATTACATGAGCTCCTACAATGAGCAGTTCTTC.

CDR3 loop: CASKQRQGFTEAFF. Here the CDR3 DNA reads TGTGCCAGTAAACAACGACAGGGTTTCACTGAAGCTTTCTTT. The chain combines TRBV19 with TRBJ1-1; TRBD1 aligns across 7 bases. The CDR3 totals 14 residues. CDR1 and CDR2 (germline): LNHDA, SQIVND (reference sequence). V was clipped by 7 bases and J by 4 bases; unmatched bases: 9.

V gene TRBV3-1 combines with J gene TRBJ2-1, with 7 bases identical to TRBD2. This CDR3 has 15 residues. With V trimmed by 4 bases and J by 8 bases, 11 bases remained unmatched. Per the germline V gene, CDR1 is LGHDT and CDR2 is YNNKEL (reference sequence). The CDR3 sequence is CASSPLWTSVYEQFF. Written as DNA, the CDR3 is TGTGCCAGCAGCCCATTGTGGACTAGTGTCTATGAGCAGTTCTTC.

The rearrangement uses TRBV12-3 or TRBV12-4 and TRBJ1-1, with unresolved D. The CDR3 runs 11 residues. V was shortened by 6 bases and J by 6 bases, with 8 bases between the two germline ends. The CDR3 loop is CASRTAAEAFF. The CDR3 DNA reads as TGTGCCAGCAGGACGGCCGCTGAAGCTTTCTTT.